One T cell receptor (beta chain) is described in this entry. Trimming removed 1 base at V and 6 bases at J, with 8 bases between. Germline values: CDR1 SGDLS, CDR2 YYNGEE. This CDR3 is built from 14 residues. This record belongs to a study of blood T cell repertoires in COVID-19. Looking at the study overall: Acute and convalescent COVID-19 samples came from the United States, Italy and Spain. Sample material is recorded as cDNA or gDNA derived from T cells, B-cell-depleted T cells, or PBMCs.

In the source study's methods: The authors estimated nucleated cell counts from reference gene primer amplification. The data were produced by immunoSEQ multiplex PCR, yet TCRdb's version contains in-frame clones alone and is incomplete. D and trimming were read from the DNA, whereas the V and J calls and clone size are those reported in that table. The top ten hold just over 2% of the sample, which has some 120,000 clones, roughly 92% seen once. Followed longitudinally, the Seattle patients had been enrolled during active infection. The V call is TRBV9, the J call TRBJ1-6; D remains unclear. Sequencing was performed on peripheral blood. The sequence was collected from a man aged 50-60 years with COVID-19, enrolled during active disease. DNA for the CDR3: TGTGCCAGCAGCGTAACAGATACTAATTCACCCCTCCACTTT. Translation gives CASSVTDTNSPLHF.